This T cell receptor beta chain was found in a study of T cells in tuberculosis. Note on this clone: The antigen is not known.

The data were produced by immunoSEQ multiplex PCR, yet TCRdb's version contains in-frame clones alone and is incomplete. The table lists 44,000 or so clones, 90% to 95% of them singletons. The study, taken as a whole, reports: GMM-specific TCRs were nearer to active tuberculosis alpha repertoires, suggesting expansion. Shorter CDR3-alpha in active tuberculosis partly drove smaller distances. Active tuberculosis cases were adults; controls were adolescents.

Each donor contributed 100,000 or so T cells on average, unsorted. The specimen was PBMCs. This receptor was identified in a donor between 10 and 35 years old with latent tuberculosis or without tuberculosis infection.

CDR3 nucleotides: TGCGCCAGCAGCTTAGCGGGAGGGCCTCCAGATACGCAGTATTTT. As protein: CASSLAGGPPDTQYF. The rearrangement joins TRBV5-1 to TRBJ2-3; 10 positions agree with TRBD2. Germline CDR1 and CDR2: SGHRS and YFSETQ. The CDR3 sequence is 15 residues long. J was trimmed by 4 bases and V by 2 bases; bases with no gene match: 4.